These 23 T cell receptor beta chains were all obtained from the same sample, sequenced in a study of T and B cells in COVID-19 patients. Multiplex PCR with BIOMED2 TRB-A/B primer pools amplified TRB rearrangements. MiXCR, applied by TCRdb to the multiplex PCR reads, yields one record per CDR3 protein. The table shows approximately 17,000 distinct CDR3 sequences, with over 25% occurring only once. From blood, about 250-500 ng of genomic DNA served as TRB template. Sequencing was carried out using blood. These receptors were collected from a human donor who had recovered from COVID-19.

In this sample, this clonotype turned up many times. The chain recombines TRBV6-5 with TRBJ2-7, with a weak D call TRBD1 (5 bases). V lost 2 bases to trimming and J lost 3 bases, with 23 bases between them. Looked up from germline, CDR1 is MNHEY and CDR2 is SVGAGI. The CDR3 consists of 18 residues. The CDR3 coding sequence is TGTGCCAGCAGTTACCCTTATACCTATCAGGGATCCTACTACGAGCAGTACTTC. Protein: CASSYPYTYQGSYYEQYF.

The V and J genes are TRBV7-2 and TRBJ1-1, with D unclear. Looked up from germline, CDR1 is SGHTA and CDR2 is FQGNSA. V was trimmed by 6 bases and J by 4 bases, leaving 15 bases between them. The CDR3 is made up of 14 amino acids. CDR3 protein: CASSSLGAGTEAFF. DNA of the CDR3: TGTGCCAGCAGTTCGCTCGGCGCTGGCACTGAAGCTTTCTTT. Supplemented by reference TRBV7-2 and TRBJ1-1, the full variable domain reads GAGVSQSPSNKVTEKGKDVELRCDPISGHTALYWYRQSLGQGLEFLIYFQGNSAPDKSGLPSDRFSAERTGGSVSTLTIQRTQQEDSAVYLCASSSLGAGTEAFFGQGTRLTVV.

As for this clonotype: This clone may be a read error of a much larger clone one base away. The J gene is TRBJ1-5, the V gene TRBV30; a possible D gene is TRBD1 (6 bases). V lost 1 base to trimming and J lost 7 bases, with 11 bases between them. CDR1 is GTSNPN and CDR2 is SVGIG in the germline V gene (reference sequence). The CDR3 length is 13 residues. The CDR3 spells CAWSGGAGQPQHF. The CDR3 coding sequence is TGTGCCTGGAGTGGGGGGGCAGGGCAGCCCCAGCATTTT.

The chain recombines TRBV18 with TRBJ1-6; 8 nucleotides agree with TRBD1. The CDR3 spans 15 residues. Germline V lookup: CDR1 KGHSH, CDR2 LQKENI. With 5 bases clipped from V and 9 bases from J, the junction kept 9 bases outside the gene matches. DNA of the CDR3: TGTGCCAGCTCAGAGACAGGGGTAATTCGTTCACCCCTCCACTTT. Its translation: CASSETGVIRSPLHF.

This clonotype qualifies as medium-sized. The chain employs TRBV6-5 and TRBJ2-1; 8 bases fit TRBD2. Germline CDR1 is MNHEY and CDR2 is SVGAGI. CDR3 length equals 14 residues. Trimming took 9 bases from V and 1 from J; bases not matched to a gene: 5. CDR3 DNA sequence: TGTGCCAGTACAGCGGGAGCGTCCTACAATGAGCAGTTCTTC. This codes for CASTAGASYNEQFF.

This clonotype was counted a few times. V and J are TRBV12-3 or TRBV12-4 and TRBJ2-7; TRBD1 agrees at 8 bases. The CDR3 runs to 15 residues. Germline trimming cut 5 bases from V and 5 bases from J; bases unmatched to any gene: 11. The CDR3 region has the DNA TGTGCCAGCAGTCCGCCCCCGCCAGGGGGCCACGAGCAGTACTTC. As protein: CASSPPPPGGHEQYF.

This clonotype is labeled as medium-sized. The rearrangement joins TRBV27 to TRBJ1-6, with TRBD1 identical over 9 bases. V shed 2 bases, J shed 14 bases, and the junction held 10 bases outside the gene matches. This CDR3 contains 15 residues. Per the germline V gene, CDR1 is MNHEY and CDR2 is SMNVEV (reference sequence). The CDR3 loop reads CASSLGGTGILALHF. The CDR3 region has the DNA TGTGCCAGCAGTTTAGGAGGGACAGGGATATTAGCCCTCCACTTT.

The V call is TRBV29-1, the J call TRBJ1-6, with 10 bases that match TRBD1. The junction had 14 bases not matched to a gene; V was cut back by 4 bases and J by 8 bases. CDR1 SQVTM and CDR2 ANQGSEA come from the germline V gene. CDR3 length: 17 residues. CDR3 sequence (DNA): TGCAGCGTTGGATCAATTGGGACAGGGGACAGGGATTCACCCCTCCACTTT. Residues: CSVGSIGTGDRDSPLHF.

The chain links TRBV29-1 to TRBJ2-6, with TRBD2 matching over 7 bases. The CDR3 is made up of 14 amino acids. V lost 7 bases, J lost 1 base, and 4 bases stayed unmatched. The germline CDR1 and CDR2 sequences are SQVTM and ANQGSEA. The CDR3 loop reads CSGGGDSGANVLTF. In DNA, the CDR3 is TGCAGCGGGGGGGGGGATTCTGGGGCCAACGTCCTGACTTTC.

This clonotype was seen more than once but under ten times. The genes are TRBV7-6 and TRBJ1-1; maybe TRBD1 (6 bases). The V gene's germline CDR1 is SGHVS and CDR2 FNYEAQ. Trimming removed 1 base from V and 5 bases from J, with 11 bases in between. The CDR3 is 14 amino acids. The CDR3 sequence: CASSLGRGRTEAFF. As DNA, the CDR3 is TGTGCCAGCAGCTTAGGACGGGGGCGGACTGAAGCTTTCTTT.

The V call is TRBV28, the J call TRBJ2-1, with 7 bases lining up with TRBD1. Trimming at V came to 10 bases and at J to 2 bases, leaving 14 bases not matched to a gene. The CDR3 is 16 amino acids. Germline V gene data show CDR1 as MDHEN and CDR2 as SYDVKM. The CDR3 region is CATAGPTGRPYNEQFF. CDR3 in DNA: TGTGCCACTGCCGGTCCGACAGGGCGGCCCTACAATGAGCAGTTCTTC.

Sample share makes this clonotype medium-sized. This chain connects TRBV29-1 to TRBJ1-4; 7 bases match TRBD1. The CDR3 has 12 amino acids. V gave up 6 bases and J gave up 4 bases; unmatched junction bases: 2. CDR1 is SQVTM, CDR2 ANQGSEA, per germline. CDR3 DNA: TGCAGCGTGACAGGGTATAATGAAAAACTGTTTTTT. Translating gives CSVTGYNEKLFF.

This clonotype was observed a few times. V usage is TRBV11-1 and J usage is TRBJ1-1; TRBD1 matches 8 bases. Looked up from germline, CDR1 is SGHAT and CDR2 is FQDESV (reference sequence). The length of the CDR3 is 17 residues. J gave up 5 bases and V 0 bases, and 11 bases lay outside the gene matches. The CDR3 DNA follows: TGTGCCAGCAGCTTAGCGGCGGGACAGGCCGCGGGAACTGAAGCTTTCTTT. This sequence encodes CASSLAAGQAAGTEAFF.

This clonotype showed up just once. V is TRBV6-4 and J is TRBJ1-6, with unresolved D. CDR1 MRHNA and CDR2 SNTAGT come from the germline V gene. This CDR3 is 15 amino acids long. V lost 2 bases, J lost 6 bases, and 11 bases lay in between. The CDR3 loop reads CASSDGWGGNSPLHF. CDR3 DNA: TGTGCCAGCAGTGACGGGTGGGGTGGTAATTCACCCCTCCACTTT.

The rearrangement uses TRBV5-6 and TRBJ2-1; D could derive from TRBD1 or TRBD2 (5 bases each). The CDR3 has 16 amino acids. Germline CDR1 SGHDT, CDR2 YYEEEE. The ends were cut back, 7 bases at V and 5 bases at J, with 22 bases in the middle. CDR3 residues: CASGPFFRDANNEQFF. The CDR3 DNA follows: TGTGCCAGCGGCCCTTTTTTCCGGGACGCCAACAATGAGCAGTTCTTC.

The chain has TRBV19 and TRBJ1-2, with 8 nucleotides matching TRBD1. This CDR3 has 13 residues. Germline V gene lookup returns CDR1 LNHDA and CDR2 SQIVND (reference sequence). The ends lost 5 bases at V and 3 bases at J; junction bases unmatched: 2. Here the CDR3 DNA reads TGTGCCAGTAGTCAGACAGGGGACTATGGCTACACCTTC. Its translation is CASSQTGDYGYTF.

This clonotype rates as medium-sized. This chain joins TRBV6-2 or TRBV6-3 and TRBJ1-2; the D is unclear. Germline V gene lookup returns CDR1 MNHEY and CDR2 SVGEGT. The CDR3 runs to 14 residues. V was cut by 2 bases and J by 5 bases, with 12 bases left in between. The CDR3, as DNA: TGTGCCAGCAGTTACCAAGGGCTGCAATATGGCTACACCTTC. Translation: CASSYQGLQYGYTF.

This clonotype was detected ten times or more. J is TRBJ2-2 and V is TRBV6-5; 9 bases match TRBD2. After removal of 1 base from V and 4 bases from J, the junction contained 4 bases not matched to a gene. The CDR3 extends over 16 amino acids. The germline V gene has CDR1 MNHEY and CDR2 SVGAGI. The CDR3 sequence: CASSYWAGGSTGELFF. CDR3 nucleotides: TGTGCCAGCAGTTACTGGGCGGGGGGGAGCACCGGGGAGCTGTTTTTT.

The CDR3 reads CASSLIIPGTTLSWAGELFF. CDR3 DNA: TGTGCCAGCAGCCTCATAATACCCGGGACTACATTGAGTTGGGCCGGGGAGCTGTTTTTT. V gene TRBV14 combines with J gene TRBJ2-2, with 7 bases that match TRBD2. Germline lookup yields CDR1 SGHDN and CDR2 FVKESK. This CDR3 spans 20 amino acids. V lost 4 bases to trimming and J lost 6 bases; unmatched junction nucleotides: 23.

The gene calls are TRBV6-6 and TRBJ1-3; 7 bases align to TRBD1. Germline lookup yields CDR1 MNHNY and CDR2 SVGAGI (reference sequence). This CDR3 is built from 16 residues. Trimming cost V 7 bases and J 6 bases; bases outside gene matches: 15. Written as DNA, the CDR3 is TGTGCCAGCACCATATCATCCGGGACAGTTATAAACACCATATATTTT. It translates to CASTISSGTVINTIYF.

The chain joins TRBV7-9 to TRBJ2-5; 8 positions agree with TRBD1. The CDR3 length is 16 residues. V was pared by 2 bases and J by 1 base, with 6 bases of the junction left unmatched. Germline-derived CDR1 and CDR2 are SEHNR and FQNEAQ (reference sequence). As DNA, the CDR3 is TGTGCCAGCAGCTTAATAGGGGACAGGCCCCAAGAGACCCAGTACTTC. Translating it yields CASSLIGDRPQETQYF.

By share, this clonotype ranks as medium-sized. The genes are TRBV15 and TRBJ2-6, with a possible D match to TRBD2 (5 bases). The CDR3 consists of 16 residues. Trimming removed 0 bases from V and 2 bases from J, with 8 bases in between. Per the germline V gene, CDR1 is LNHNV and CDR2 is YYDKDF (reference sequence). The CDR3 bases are TGTGCCACCAGCAGAGAAAGAGGGACTGGGGCCAACGTCCTGACTTTC. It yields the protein CATSRERGTGANVLTF.

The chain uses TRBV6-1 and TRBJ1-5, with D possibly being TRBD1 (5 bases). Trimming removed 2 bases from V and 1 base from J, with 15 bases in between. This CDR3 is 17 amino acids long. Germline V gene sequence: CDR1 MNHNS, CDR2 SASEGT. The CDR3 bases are TGTGCCAGCAGTGAAAGGGGTTGGGCCCTAAGCAATCAGCCCCAGCATTTT. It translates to CASSERGWALSNQPQHF.